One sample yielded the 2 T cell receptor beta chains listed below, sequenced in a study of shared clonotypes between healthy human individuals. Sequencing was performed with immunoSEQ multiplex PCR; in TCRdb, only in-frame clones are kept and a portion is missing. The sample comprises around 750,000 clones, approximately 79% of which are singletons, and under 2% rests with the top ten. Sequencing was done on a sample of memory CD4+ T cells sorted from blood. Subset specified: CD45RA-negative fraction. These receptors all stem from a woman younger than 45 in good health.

This chain's CDR3 is CASSIGGAGSRYEQYF. The CDR3, as DNA: TGTGCCAGTAGTATTGGGGGCGCAGGGAGTAGATACGAGCAGTACTTC. This chain uses TRBV19 with TRBJ2-7; perhaps TRBD1 as D (6 bases). Trimming left V 3 bases short and J 4 bases short, with 19 bases between. CDR1 and CDR2 from the germline V gene are LNHDA and SQIVND (reference sequence). CDR3 length equals 16 residues.

The CDR3 region is CASSWASGRPAGGETQYF. CDR3 DNA sequence: TGTGCCAGCAGTTGGGCTAGCGGGAGGCCCGCCGGAGGGGAGACCCAGTACTTC. The rearrangement uses TRBV27 and TRBJ2-5, with 11 bases identical to TRBD2. CDR3 length equals 18 residues. V shed 4 bases, J shed 5 bases, and the junction held 15 bases outside the gene matches. Germline CDR1 is MNHEY and CDR2 is SMNVEV (reference sequence).